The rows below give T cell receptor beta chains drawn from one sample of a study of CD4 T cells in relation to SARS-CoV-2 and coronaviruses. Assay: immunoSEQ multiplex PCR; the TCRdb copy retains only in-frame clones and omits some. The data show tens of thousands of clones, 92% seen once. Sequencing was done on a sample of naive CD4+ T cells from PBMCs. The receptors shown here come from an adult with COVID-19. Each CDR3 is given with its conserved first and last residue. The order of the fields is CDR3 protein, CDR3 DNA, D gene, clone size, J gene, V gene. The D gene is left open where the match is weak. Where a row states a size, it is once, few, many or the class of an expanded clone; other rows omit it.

CDR3 protein: CASSSPTSGKRSYEQYF
CDR3 DNA: TGCGCCAGCAGCTCCCCGACTAGCGGGAAACGTTCCTACGAGCAGTACTTC
D gene: TRBD2
clone size: -
J gene: TRBJ2-7
V gene: TRBV5-1

CDR3 protein: CASSLVFRGSNEKLFF
CDR3 DNA: TGCGCCAGCAGCTTGGTATTCAGAGGCTCTAATGAAAAACTGTTTTTT
D gene: -
clone size: -
J gene: TRBJ1-4
V gene: TRBV5-1

CDR3 protein: CATSRDIGGGPNQPQHF
CDR3 DNA: TGTGCCACCAGCAGAGATATAGGAGGGGGCCCTAATCAGCCCCAGCATTTT
D gene: TRBD1
clone size: -
J gene: TRBJ1-5
V gene: TRBV15

CDR3 protein: CASSDPKPVQPQHF
CDR3 DNA: TGTGCCAGCAGTGACCCCAAACCAGTTCAGCCCCAGCATTTT
D gene: -
clone size: -
J gene: TRBJ1-5
V gene: TRBV6-4

CDR3 protein: CASSLEGLAVSSYNEQFF
CDR3 DNA: TGTGCCAGCAGCTTGGAGGGACTAGCGGTGAGCTCCTACAATGAGCAGTTCTTC
D gene: TRBD2
clone size: -
J gene: TRBJ2-1
V gene: TRBV5-4

CDR3 protein: CASRPGTGGSSPLHF
CDR3 DNA: TGTGCCAGCAGACCCGGGACAGGGGGAAGTTCACCCCTCCACTTT
D gene: TRBD1
clone size: once
J gene: TRBJ1-6
V gene: TRBV28

CDR3 protein: CAFNEQFF
CDR3 DNA: TGCGCTTTTAATGAGCAGTTCTTC
D gene: -
clone size: -
J gene: TRBJ2-1
V gene: TRBV20-1

CDR3 protein: CASSRLERRGETQYF
CDR3 DNA: TGCGCCAGCAGCCGGCTTGAGCGGAGGGGGGAGACCCAGTACTTC
D gene: -
clone size: -
J gene: TRBJ2-5
V gene: TRBV4-1

CDR3 protein: CASSPAGGYYNEQFF
CDR3 DNA: TGTGCCAGCAGCCCAGCGGGAGGATACTACAATGAGCAGTTCTTC
D gene: TRBD2
clone size: -
J gene: TRBJ2-1
V gene: TRBV3-1/TRBV3-2

CDR3 protein: CASSTGSSGANVLTF
CDR3 DNA: TGTGCCAGCAGTACAGGGAGCTCTGGGGCCAACGTCCTGACTTTC
D gene: -
clone size: once
J gene: TRBJ2-6
V gene: TRBV27

CDR3 protein: CASSLGQTLVNTEAFF
CDR3 DNA: TGCGCCAGCAGCTTGGGGCAGACCCTAGTGAACACTGAAGCTTTCTTT
D gene: -
clone size: -
J gene: TRBJ1-1
V gene: TRBV5-1

CDR3 protein: CASSLGGIAAFF
CDR3 DNA: TGTGCCAGCAGTTTAGGAGGGATCGCTGCTTTCTTT
D gene: -
clone size: -
J gene: TRBJ1-1
V gene: TRBV12-3/TRBV12-4

CDR3 protein: CASTPIGRDPLDRTQYF
CDR3 DNA: TGTGCCAGCACCCCTATCGGGAGGGACCCCTTGGACCGGACCCAGTACTTC
D gene: TRBD2
clone size: few
J gene: TRBJ2-5
V gene: TRBV5-5

CDR3 protein: CASSPTGAGQPQHF
CDR3 DNA: TGCGCCAGCAGTCCCACGGGGGCCGGCCAGCCCCAGCATTTT
D gene: -
clone size: -
J gene: TRBJ1-5
V gene: TRBV5-1

CDR3 protein: CASSLSGNTEAFF
CDR3 DNA: TGTGCCAGCAGTTTATCAGGGAACACTGAAGCTTTCTTT
D gene: -
clone size: -
J gene: TRBJ1-1
V gene: TRBV28

CDR3 protein: CASRSTGGAGNTEAFF
CDR3 DNA: TGTGCCAGCAGGAGCACAGGGGGCGCTGGGAACACTGAAGCTTTCTTT
D gene: TRBD1
clone size: -
J gene: TRBJ1-1
V gene: TRBV6-6

CDR3 protein: CASTLGRLDNGYTF
CDR3 DNA: TGTGCCAGCACCCTCGGCAGGTTAGACAATGGCTACACCTTC
D gene: -
clone size: once
J gene: TRBJ1-2
V gene: TRBV2

CDR3 protein: CASSLMSSTDTQYF
CDR3 DNA: TGTGCCAGCAGCTTAATGTCTAGCACAGATACGCAGTATTTT
D gene: -
clone size: -
J gene: TRBJ2-3
V gene: TRBV7-3

CDR3 protein: CASSSRTSGYTDTQYF
CDR3 DNA: TGCGCCAGCAGCTCCCGGACTAGCGGATACACAGATACGCAGTATTTT
D gene: TRBD2
clone size: -
J gene: TRBJ2-3
V gene: TRBV5-1

CDR3 protein: CASSEPASVSYEQYF
CDR3 DNA: TGTGCCAGCAGTGAACCGGCTAGCGTCTCCTACGAGCAGTACTTC
D gene: -
clone size: -
J gene: TRBJ2-7
V gene: TRBV2

CDR3 protein: CASRKLRQGIGEQFF
CDR3 DNA: TGTGCCAGCAGAAAACTACGCCAGGGGATCGGTGAGCAGTTCTTC
D gene: -
clone size: -
J gene: TRBJ2-1
V gene: TRBV6-5

CDR3 protein: CASSRTSYEQYF
CDR3 DNA: TGTGCCAGCAGCCGGACCTCCTACGAGCAGTACTTC
D gene: -
clone size: once
J gene: TRBJ2-7
V gene: TRBV11-2

CDR3 protein: CASSVVIVPSRNIQYF
CDR3 DNA: TGTGCCAGCAGTGTGGTTATAGTTCCTTCCCGGAACATTCAGTACTTC
D gene: -
clone size: -
J gene: TRBJ2-4
V gene: TRBV2

CDR3 protein: CASRGLAGGPLNEQFF
CDR3 DNA: TGTGCCAGCAGAGGACTAGCGGGAGGGCCGTTAAATGAGCAGTTCTTC
D gene: TRBD2
clone size: -
J gene: TRBJ2-1
V gene: TRBV2

CDR3 protein: CSASVGGGGNTIYF
CDR3 DNA: TGCAGTGCTAGTGTGGGGGGCGGGGGAAACACCATATATTTT
D gene: -
clone size: once
J gene: TRBJ1-3
V gene: TRBV20-1

CDR3 protein: CASSLRGKQYF
CDR3 DNA: TGTGCCAGCAGCCTCCGGGGTAAGCAGTACTTC
D gene: -
clone size: -
J gene: TRBJ2-7
V gene: TRBV3-1/TRBV3-2